The rows below give T cell receptor beta chains drawn from one sample of a study of blood T cell repertoires in COVID-19. TCRdb keeps only in-frame clones here, not all; method: immunoSEQ multiplex PCR. Of over 150,000 clones listed, over 75% were seen once; the top ten hold about 26%. The sequenced sample was peripheral blood. The receptors were gathered from a woman aged 70-85 years with acute or convalescent COVID-19. CDR3s include the opening cysteine and the closing phenylalanine or tryptophan. Each record gives: V gene, CDR3 protein.

TRBV5-1,CASGVTGAEETQYF
TRBV7-2,CASSLWSRENRDSPDTQYF
TRBV7-8,CASSFRAGPSYEQYF
TRBV5-1,CASSLAGRGTEAFF
TRBV24-1,CATSDLSSQREQTYGTIYF
TRBV30,CAWSVKGDQPQHF
TRBV5-4,CASSLAGGSGSPLHF
TRBV5-1,CASSPSGLAGGSYNEQFF
TRBV5-4,CASSLGASGTSYNEQFF
TRBV18,CASSLVRHHSTDTQYF
TRBV19,CASNGQGGYTF
TRBV3-1/TRBV3-2,CASSLRTGINEKLFF
TRBV7-8,CASSKQLNTEAFF
TRBV19,CASIGWTEAFF
TRBV12-5,CASGLSPSGQGSVAKNIQYF
TRBV6-5,CASSYTNENYGYTF
TRBV6-5,CASSQPATGSTFF
TRBV9,CASSAGQGRTGELFF